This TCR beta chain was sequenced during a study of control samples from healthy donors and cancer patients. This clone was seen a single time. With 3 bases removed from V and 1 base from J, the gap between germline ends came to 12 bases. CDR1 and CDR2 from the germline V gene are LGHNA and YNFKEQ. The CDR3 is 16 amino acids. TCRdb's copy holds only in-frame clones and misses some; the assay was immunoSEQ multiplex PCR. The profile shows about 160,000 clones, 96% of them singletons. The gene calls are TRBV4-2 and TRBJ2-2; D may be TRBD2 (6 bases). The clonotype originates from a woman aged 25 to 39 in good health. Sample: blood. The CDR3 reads CASSQVAERNTGELFF. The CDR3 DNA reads TGTGCCAGCAGCCAGGTAGCGGAGCGGAACACCGGGGAGCTGTTTTTT.